Presented here are 11 T cell receptor beta chains from one specimen sequenced in a study of shared clonotypes between healthy human individuals. Produced via immunoSEQ multiplex PCR; TCRdb's table is partial and in-frame only. Of 550,000 to 800,000 clones in the sample, less than 95% are singletons; the top ten hold 34%. Sequenced material: memory CD8+ T cells from PBMCs. Subset given: CD45RO+ cells pooled with CCR7-negative TemRA cells. The receptor set was obtained from a man aged 18 to 30 in good health. Some clones in this sample may be carry-over from other donors' samples.

V and J are TRBV15 and TRBJ2-2; the D is unclear. The length of the CDR3 is 14 residues. Germline values: CDR1 LNHNV, CDR2 YYDKDF (reference sequence). Between the trimmed V and J ends, which lost 1 base and 3 bases, there was a span of 6 bases. The CDR3 loop reads CATSRGGHTGELFF. The CDR3 DNA reads TGTGCCACCAGCAGAGGCGGACACACCGGGGAGCTGTTTTTT.

The chain links TRBV2 to TRBJ2-7, with TRBD2 identical over 7 bases. The ends lost 1 base at V and 4 bases at J; junction bases unmatched: 7. Looked up from germline, CDR1 is SNHLY and CDR2 is FYNNEI. CDR3 size: 15 residues. The CDR3 reads CASSEVGGPWYEQYF. CDR3 DNA: TGTGCCAGCAGTGAAGTGGGAGGGCCCTGGTACGAGCAGTACTTC.

This clone appeared once. V usage is TRBV10-3 and J usage is TRBJ2-7; no firm D call. Germline V CDR1 and CDR2: ENHRY, SYGVKD. Trimming removed 4 bases at V and 1 base at J, with 8 bases between. The CDR3 length is 13 residues. The CDR3 DNA reads as TGTGCCATCAGTGTTGCCACTTCCTACGAGCAGTACTTC. It encodes CAISVATSYEQYF.

The CDR3: CASSLGEGGSYNEQFF. DNA of the CDR3: TGTGCCAGCAGCTTAGGGGAAGGAGGCTCCTACAATGAGCAGTTCTTC. The gene calls are TRBV11-1 and TRBJ2-1; weak D call: TRBD2 (5 bases). This CDR3 comprises 16 residues. V shed 1 base and J shed 0 bases, with 10 bases lying between them. CDR1 is SGHAT, CDR2 FQDESV, per germline (reference sequence). The full variable domain, its missing parts supplied by reference TRBV11-1 and TRBJ2-1, is EAEVAQSPRYKITEKSQAVAFWCDPISGHATLYWYRQILGQGPELLVQFQDESVVDDSQLPKDRFSAERLKGVDSTLKIQPAELGDSAMYLCASSLGEGGSYNEQFFGPGTRLTVL.

The chain couples TRBV9 to TRBJ2-1; 13 bases fit TRBD2. The germline gives CDR1 SGDLS, CDR2 YYNGEE. J was trimmed by 0 bases and V by 4 bases; bases with no gene match: 7. CDR3 size: 18 residues. CDR3 DNA sequence: TGTGCCAGCAGCCCAAAGACTAGCGGGAGGACCTCCTACAATGAGCAGTTCTTC. Amino acids: CASSPKTSGRTSYNEQFF.

CDR3 nucleotide sequence: TGTGCCAGCAGCCCTTGGACTAGCGGTAACACCGGGGAGCTGTTTTTT. It is translated as CASSPWTSGNTGELFF. The chain recombines TRBV4-2 with TRBJ2-2; 10 bases line up with TRBD2. Per germline, CDR1 LGHNA and CDR2 YNFKEQ. The CDR3 has 16 amino acids. After removal of 4 bases from V and 2 bases from J, the junction contained 4 bases not matched to a gene.

The chain is built from TRBV5-1 and TRBJ1-2; D gene unclear. Germline values: CDR1 SGHRS, CDR2 YFSETQ. V lost 0 bases and J lost 4, with 13 bases in between. The CDR3 length is 15 residues. CDR3 loop: CASSLAFPVTYGYTF. The CDR3 coding sequence is TGCGCCAGCAGCTTGGCCTTTCCAGTAACCTATGGCTACACCTTC.

The chain combines TRBV7-9 with TRBJ1-3, with a possible D match to TRBD1 (5 bases). The CDR3 has 16 residues. Germline V CDR1 and CDR2: SEHNR, FQNEAQ (reference sequence). V was shortened by 3 bases and J by 0 bases, with 12 bases between the two germline ends. The CDR3: CASSFPADNSGNTIYF. CDR3 coding DNA: TGTGCCAGCAGCTTCCCGGCGGACAACTCTGGAAACACCATATATTTT.

In its sample, this clone was seen once. The V gene is TRBV7-9, the J gene TRBJ2-7; either TRBD1 or TRBD2 may fit D (5 bases each). The CDR3 is 17 amino acids. The V gene's germline CDR1 is SEHNR and CDR2 FQNEAQ (reference sequence). Trimming left V 0 bases short and J 1 base short, with 16 bases between. CDR3 bases: TGTGCCAGCAGCTTAGCGGGGGTAGGGTTAAGGTCCTACGAGCAGTACTTC. This gives the protein CASSLAGVGLRSYEQYF.

J is TRBJ2-3 and V is TRBV27; D is perhaps TRBD1 or TRBD2 (5 bases each). V lost 3 bases to trimming and J lost 0 bases, with 19 bases between them. The germline gives CDR1 MNHEY, CDR2 SMNVEV (reference sequence). The CDR3 length is 18 residues. Here the CDR3 DNA reads TGTGCCAGCAGTTTCCGAGGGGTTAGCTTCTCTAGCACAGATACGCAGTATTTT. Translating gives CASSFRGVSFSSTDTQYF.

The chain combines TRBV15 with TRBJ1-1, with 7 bases that match TRBD1. V trimming: 2 bases; J trimming: 1 base; junction bases outside the gene matches: 4. In germline, CDR1 is LNHNV, CDR2 YYDKDF (reference sequence). This CDR3 contains 15 residues. CDR3 loop: CATSRRQGENTEAFF. In nucleotides, the CDR3 is TGTGCCACCAGCAGACGACAGGGCGAGAACACTGAAGCTTTCTTT.